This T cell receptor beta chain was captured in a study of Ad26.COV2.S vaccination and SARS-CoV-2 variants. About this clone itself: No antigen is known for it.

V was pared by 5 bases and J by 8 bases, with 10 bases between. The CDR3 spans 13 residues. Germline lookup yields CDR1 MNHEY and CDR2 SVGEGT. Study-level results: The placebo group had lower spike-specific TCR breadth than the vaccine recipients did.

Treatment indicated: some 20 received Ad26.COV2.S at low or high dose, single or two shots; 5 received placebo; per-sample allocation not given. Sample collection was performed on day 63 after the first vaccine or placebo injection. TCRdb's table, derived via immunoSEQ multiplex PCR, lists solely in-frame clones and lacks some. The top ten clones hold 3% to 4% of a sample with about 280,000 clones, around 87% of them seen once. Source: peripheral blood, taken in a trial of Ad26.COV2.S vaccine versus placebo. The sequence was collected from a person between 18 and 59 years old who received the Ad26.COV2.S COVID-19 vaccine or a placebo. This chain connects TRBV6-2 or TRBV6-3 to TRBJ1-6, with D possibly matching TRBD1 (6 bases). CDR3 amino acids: CASSTRQDSPLHF. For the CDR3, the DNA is TGTGCCAGCAGTACCCGACAGGATTCACCCCTCCACTTT.